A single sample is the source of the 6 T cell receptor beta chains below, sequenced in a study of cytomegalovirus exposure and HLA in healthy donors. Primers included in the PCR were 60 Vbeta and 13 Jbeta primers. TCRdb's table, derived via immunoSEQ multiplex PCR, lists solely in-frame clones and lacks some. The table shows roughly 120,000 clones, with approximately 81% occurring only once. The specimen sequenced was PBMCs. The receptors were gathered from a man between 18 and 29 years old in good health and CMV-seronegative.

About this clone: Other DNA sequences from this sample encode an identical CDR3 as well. CDR3 residues: CASRLAGETQYF. Here the CDR3 DNA reads TGTGCCAGTCGACTAGCGGGAGAGACCCAGTACTTC. The V call is TRBV19, the J call TRBJ2-5; 10 nucleotides agree with TRBD2. Germline assignment: CDR1 LNHDA and CDR2 SQIVND (reference sequence). The CDR3 loop spans 12 amino acids. V was pared by 8 bases and J by 4 bases, with 1 base of the junction left unmatched.

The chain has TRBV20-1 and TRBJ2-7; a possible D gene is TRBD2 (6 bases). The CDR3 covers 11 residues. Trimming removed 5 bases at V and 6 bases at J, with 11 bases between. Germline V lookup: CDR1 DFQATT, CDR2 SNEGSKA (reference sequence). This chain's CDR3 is CSARRRGEQYF. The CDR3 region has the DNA TGCAGTGCTCGACGGAGGGGCGAGCAGTACTTC.

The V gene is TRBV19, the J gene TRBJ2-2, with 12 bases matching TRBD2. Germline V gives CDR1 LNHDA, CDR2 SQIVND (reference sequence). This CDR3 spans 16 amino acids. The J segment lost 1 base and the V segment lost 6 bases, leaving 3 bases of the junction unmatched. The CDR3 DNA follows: TGTGCCAGTAGCACTAGCGGGAGGAGGAACACCGGGGAGCTGTTTTTT. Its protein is CASSTSGRRNTGELFF.

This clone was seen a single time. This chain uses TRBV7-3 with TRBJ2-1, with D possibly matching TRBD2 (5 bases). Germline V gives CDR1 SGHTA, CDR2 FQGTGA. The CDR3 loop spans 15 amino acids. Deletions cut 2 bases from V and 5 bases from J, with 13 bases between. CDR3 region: CASSLGLLLNNEQFF. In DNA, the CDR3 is TGTGCCAGCAGCTTAGGACTCCTGCTGAACAATGAGCAGTTCTTC. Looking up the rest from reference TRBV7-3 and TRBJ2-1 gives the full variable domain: GAGVSQTPSNKVTEKGKYVELRCDPISGHTALYWYRQSLGQGPEFLIYFQGTGAADDSGLPNDRFFAVRPEGSVSTLKIQRTERGDSAVYLCASSLGLLLNNEQFFGPGTRLTVL.

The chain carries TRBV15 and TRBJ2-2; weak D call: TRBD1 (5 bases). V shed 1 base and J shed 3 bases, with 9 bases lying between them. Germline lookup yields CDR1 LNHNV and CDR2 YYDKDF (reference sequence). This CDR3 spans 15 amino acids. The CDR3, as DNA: TGTGCCACCAGCAGAGTCAGGGCCCACACCGGGGAGCTGTTTTTT. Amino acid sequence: CATSRVRAHTGELFF.

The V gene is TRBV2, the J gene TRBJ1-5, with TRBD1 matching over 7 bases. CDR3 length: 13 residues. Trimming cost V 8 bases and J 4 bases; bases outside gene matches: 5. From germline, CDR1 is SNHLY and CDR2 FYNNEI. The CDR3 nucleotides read TGTGCCAGCTATGCAGGGGGGAATCAGCCCCAGCATTTT. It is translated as CASYAGGNQPQHF.